A single sample is the source of the 32 T cell receptor beta chains below, sequenced in a study of CD8 T cells in ankylosing spondylitis. TCRdb analysed the 5' RACE reads with MiXCR anew, one entry per CDR3 protein. The sample contains 250,000 to 350,000 distinct CDR3 sequences, around 20% of which appear only once. The material sequenced was blood, either unsorted or a sorted T cell fraction (not recorded which). The source is a female donor with ankylosing spondylitis or in good health (not recorded which).

This clonotype was detected only a few times. CDR3: CASSLGPINSPLHF. The CDR3 DNA follows: TGTGCCAGCAGTTTGGGGCCGATTAATTCACCCCTCCACTTT. The J gene is TRBJ1-6, the V gene TRBV12-3 or TRBV12-4; tentatively, D is TRBD1 (5 bases). The CDR3 runs 14 residues. V lost 3 bases and J lost 6, with 9 bases in between.

This rearrangement joins TRBV9 to TRBJ2-7, with D tentatively TRBD2 (6 bases). The CDR3 covers 14 residues. Trimming cost V 7 bases and J 3 bases, with 17 bases left between them. In germline, CDR1 is SGDLS, CDR2 YYNGEE. The CDR3 region has the DNA TGTGCCAGCGGCCCGGGGACTCAGCACTACGAGCAGTACTTC. This translates into CASGPGTQHYEQYF.

The J gene is TRBJ1-1, the V gene TRBV30; TRBD1 is a possible D gene (5 bases). V shed 2 bases and J shed 1 base, with 8 bases lying between them. The germline V gene has CDR1 GTSNPN and CDR2 SVGIG (reference sequence). CDR3 length: 13 amino acids. CDR3 DNA sequence: TGTGCCTGGAGTATCGGACAGAACACTGAAGCTTTCTTT. Amino acid sequence: CAWSIGQNTEAFF.

V gene TRBV7-9 combines with J gene TRBJ2-2, with no clear D. This CDR3 has 16 residues. The ends were cut back, 5 bases at V and 1 base at J, with 14 bases in the middle. Germline values: CDR1 SEHNR, CDR2 FQNEAQ (reference sequence). The CDR3 reads CASSPVSPVNTGELFF. The CDR3 coding sequence is TGTGCCAGCAGCCCCGTTTCCCCCGTGAACACCGGGGAGCTGTTTTTT.

This rearrangement joins TRBV12-3 or TRBV12-4 to TRBJ2-7, with 15 bases aligning to TRBD2. Losses at the gene ends were 5 bases for V and 7 bases for J; bases not matched to a gene: 6. The CDR3 covers 15 residues. The CDR3 region has the DNA TGTGCCAGCAGTGCGGGACTAGCGGGAGGTAAAGAGCAGTACTTC. Translated, it gives CASSAGLAGGKEQYF.

This clonotype occurred a few times. V gene TRBV20-1 combines with J gene TRBJ1-5; no definite D call. Per germline, CDR1 DFQATT and CDR2 SNEGSKA (reference sequence). CDR3 length equals 13 residues. V gave up 4 bases and J gave up 7 bases, with 14 bases separating them. The CDR3 DNA is TGCAGTGCTAACCCGGCCCCCGGCCAGCCCCAGCATTTT. This codes for CSANPAPGQPQHF.

The table lists this clonotype with many counts. The rearrangement uses TRBV20-1 and TRBJ1-1, with a weak D call TRBD1 (6 bases). From germline, CDR1 is DFQATT and CDR2 SNEGSKA (reference sequence). The CDR3 loop spans 12 amino acids. The V end lost 6 bases, the J end lost 1 base, and 9 bases lay between the germline ends. CDR3 in DNA: TGCAGTGCAGGGGGGGGGAACACTGAAGCTTTCTTT. This gives the protein CSAGGGNTEAFF.

The chain carries TRBV30 and TRBJ2-7; D unresolved. The CDR3 is 11 residues long. Per the germline V gene, CDR1 is GTSNPN and CDR2 is SVGIG (reference sequence). Trimming took off 5 bases at V and 1 base at J, with 6 bases between the two ends. CDR3 in amino acids: CAWGVSYEQYF. The CDR3 nucleotides are TGTGCCTGGGGGGTTTCCTACGAGCAGTACTTC.

The table lists this clonotype with a few counts. The gene calls are TRBV20-1 and TRBJ2-2; 10 bases match TRBD2. The J segment lost 5 bases and the V segment lost 3 bases, leaving 6 bases of the junction unmatched. Germline V gene lookup returns CDR1 DFQATT and CDR2 SNEGSKA (reference sequence). The CDR3 has 15 residues. CDR3: CSARDPGLATGELFF. The CDR3 DNA reads TGCAGTGCTAGGGATCCGGGACTAGCGACCGGGGAGCTGTTTTTT.

The chain employs TRBV7-2 and TRBJ1-2; 10 bases fit TRBD1. V lost 4 bases, J lost 6 bases, and 5 bases stayed unmatched. The CDR3 runs to 14 residues. Germline CDR1 and CDR2: SGHTA and FQGNSA. The DNA of the CDR3 is TGTGCCAGCAGCTCCTTGGGACAGGGGAATGGCTACACCTTC. Amino acids: CASSSLGQGNGYTF. The full variable domain, rest sourced from reference TRBV7-2 and TRBJ1-2, is GAGVSQSPSNKVTEKGKDVELRCDPISGHTALYWYRQSLGQGLEFLIYFQGNSAPDKSGLPSDRFSAERTGGSVSTLTIQRTQQEDSAVYLCASSSLGQGNGYTFGSGTRLTVV.

This clonotype was observed a few times. The chain carries TRBV7-9 and TRBJ1-2; 10 bases line up with TRBD1. Germline V gene sequence: CDR1 SEHNR, CDR2 FQNEAQ (reference sequence). The CDR3 runs 14 residues. Germline trimming cut 5 bases from V and 3 bases from J; bases unmatched to any gene: 3. Written as DNA, the CDR3 is TGTGCCAGCAGCCGGACAGGGGGAGACTATGGCTACACCTTC. Translating it yields CASSRTGGDYGYTF.

The chain combines TRBV14 with TRBJ1-5, with D unclear. TRBJ2-3 matches the DNA end more closely, so the J call is doubtful. Germline V gene lookup returns CDR1 SGHDN and CDR2 FVKESK. The CDR3 totals 12 residues. The CDR3 loop reads CASSQAGRPQYF. DNA of the CDR3: TGTGCCAGCAGCCAAGCCGGCCGGCCCCAGTATTTT.

The chain is built from TRBV10-3 and TRBJ2-2; possibly TRBD2 for D (6 bases). Per germline, CDR1 ENHRY and CDR2 SYGVKD. V lost 9 bases to trimming and J lost 5 bases, with 28 bases between them. The CDR3 has 18 amino acids. The CDR3 reads CAISPYGGELTLTGELFF. The CDR3, as DNA: TGTGCCATTTCCCCGTACGGGGGAGAATTGACCCTTACCGGGGAGCTGTTTTTT.

This clonotype showed up just a few times. The chain uses TRBV6-8 and TRBJ2-1; D could derive from TRBD1 or TRBD2 (6 bases each). This CDR3 contains 17 residues. CDR1 is MNHGY, CDR2 SAAAGT, per germline. The V and J ends lost 0 bases and 3 bases respectively, with 15 bases between them. CDR3 bases: TGTGCCAGCAGTTACTCGATAGGAGGGGGGAACTACAATGAGCAGTTCTTC. This translates into CASSYSIGGGNYNEQFF.

The chain combines TRBV5-3 with TRBJ2-1, with D possibly TRBD2 on 6 matching bases. TRBV5-3 is annotated as an ORF whose role is uncertain. This CDR3 contains 15 residues. Trimming pared 6 bases from V and 1 base from J, leaving 14 bases between. The CDR3 protein is CARKWGGGSYNEQFF. CDR3 nucleotides: TGTGCCAGAAAATGGGGTGGGGGGTCCTACAATGAGCAGTTCTTC.

This clonotype was counted between two and nine times. This sequence joins TRBV27 and TRBJ2-7; no clear D. CDR3 size: 11 residues. Germline values: CDR1 MNHEY, CDR2 SMNVEV (reference sequence). V gave up 6 bases and J gave up 5 bases, with 8 bases separating them. The CDR3 DNA reads TGTGCCAGCAGCCATGGGGACGAGCAGTACTTC. Its protein is CASSHGDEQYF.

This clonotype has only a few counts. V and J are TRBV20-1 and TRBJ2-7, with TRBD1 as a possible D gene (6 bases). V lost 6 bases and J lost 3, with 15 bases in between. CDR1 and CDR2 from the germline V gene are DFQATT and SNEGSKA (reference sequence). The CDR3 runs 13 residues. DNA of the CDR3: TGCAGTGCCACCAGGGGCCTTGGCTACGAGCAGTACTTC. It encodes CSATRGLGYEQYF.

This rearrangement joins TRBV11-2 to TRBJ2-1; unclear D gene. V was cut by 1 base and J by 3 bases, with 10 bases left in between. CDR3 length: 15 amino acids. Per the germline V gene, CDR1 is SGHAT and CDR2 is FQNNGV. The CDR3 sequence is CASSLGGWGYNEQFF. The CDR3 nucleotides are TGTGCCAGCAGCTTAGGGGGTTGGGGCTACAATGAGCAGTTCTTC.

This chain connects TRBV24-1 to TRBJ2-7, with a weak D call TRBD2 (5 bases). V was pared by 2 bases and J by 2 bases, with 9 bases between. The germline V gene has CDR1 KGHDR and CDR2 SFDVKD. The CDR3 totals 14 residues. CDR3: CATSDSGRPYEQYF. DNA for the CDR3: TGTGCCACCAGTGATTCTGGGAGACCCTACGAGCAGTACTTC.

This chain connects TRBV20-1 to TRBJ2-5, with TRBD2 matching over 14 bases. Germline values: CDR1 DFQATT, CDR2 SNEGSKA (reference sequence). Trimming cost V 3 bases and J 7 bases; bases outside gene matches: 7. This CDR3 spans 15 amino acids. The CDR3 here is CSASPTSGRVGTQYF. DNA of the CDR3: TGCAGTGCTAGCCCGACTAGCGGGAGGGTAGGGACCCAGTACTTC.

This chain uses TRBV20-1 with TRBJ2-7, with 11 bases fitting TRBD2. The CDR3 spans 16 residues. J gave up 3 bases and V 4 bases, and 11 bases lay outside the gene matches. CDR1 is DFQATT and CDR2 is SNEGSKA in the germline V gene (reference sequence). This CDR3 is CSATSPTSGRVYEQYF. DNA of the CDR3: TGCAGTGCTACCTCGCCAACTAGCGGGAGAGTCTACGAGCAGTACTTC.

The chain combines TRBV5-1 with TRBJ2-3; D not resolved. Germline assignment: CDR1 SGHRS and CDR2 YFSETQ. Trimming took 4 bases from V and 2 from J, leaving 11 bases between them. The CDR3 extends over 14 amino acids. CDR3 DNA sequence: TGCGCCAGCAGCCCCTCATCGAACACAGATACGCAGTATTTT. Encoded protein: CASSPSSNTDTQYF.

This clonotype came up many times. This chain joins TRBV29-1 and TRBJ2-7; 7 bases line up with TRBD2. From germline, CDR1 is SQVTM and CDR2 ANQGSEA. With V trimmed by 1 base and J by 6 bases, 6 bases remained unmatched. The CDR3 extends over 13 amino acids. This chain's CDR3 is CSVEVGRAFEQYF. The CDR3, as DNA: TGCAGCGTTGAAGTTGGGAGGGCCTTCGAGCAGTACTTC.

The chain couples TRBV7-2 to TRBJ2-3; 10 nucleotides line up with TRBD2. CDR3 length equals 18 residues. The germline gives CDR1 SGHTA, CDR2 FQGNSA. V lost 3 bases and J lost 3; bases outside the gene matches: 12. In DNA, the CDR3 is TGTGCCAGCAGCTTCAGGCTAGCGGGAGCTTCGCCAACAGATACGCAGTATTTT. Protein sequence: CASSFRLAGASPTDTQYF.

V is TRBV11-2 and J is TRBJ1-2; no reliable D call. The V and J ends lost 5 bases and 8 bases respectively, with 21 bases between them. Germline loops: CDR1 SGHAT, CDR2 FQNNGV. This CDR3 comprises 15 residues. CDR3 sequence (DNA): TGTGCCAGCAGCCTACCACTGACGGCACCTGGAGGCTACACCTTC. Its translation is CASSLPLTAPGGYTF.

This clonotype was detected ten times or more. The rearrangement joins TRBV12-3 or TRBV12-4 to TRBJ2-5; either TRBD1 or TRBD2 may fit D (5 bases each). The length of the CDR3 is 12 residues. V was trimmed by 5 bases and J by 5 bases, leaving 9 bases between them. CDR3 bases: TGTGCCAGCAGTATCAGGGAGGAGACCCAGTACTTC. Encoded protein: CASSIREETQYF.

This clonotype was seen at least ten times. The chain employs TRBV18 and TRBJ2-1; D gene uncertain. The CDR3 spans 16 residues. The germline gives CDR1 KGHSH, CDR2 LQKENI. Trimming pared 1 base from V and 4 bases from J, leaving 14 bases between. The CDR3 DNA is TGTGCCAGCTCACCACTCAACCAGCCTAATTACAATGAGCAGTTCTTC. It codes for CASSPLNQPNYNEQFF.

This clonotype was observed a single time. The chain carries TRBV20-1 and TRBJ2-1; no firm D call. CDR1 is DFQATT, CDR2 SNEGSKA, per germline (reference sequence). This CDR3 is 9 amino acids long. This CDR3 is CGISNEQFF. CDR3 nucleotides: TGCGGTATTTCCAATGAGCAGTTCTTC.

This clonotype was counted at least ten times. The V and J genes are TRBV20-1 and TRBJ2-2; D is possibly TRBD1 (6 bases). Trimming took 6 bases from V and 1 from J, leaving 9 bases between them. The CDR3 runs 13 residues. CDR1 and CDR2 (germline): DFQATT, SNEGSKA (reference sequence). This CDR3 reads CSAEGQNTGELFF. The CDR3 nucleotides read TGCAGTGCCGAGGGACAGAACACCGGGGAGCTGTTTTTT.

This clonotype showed up many times. This chain uses TRBV10-3 with TRBJ2-7, with D possibly TRBD2 on 6 matching bases. CDR3 length equals 12 residues. The ends were cut back, 4 bases at V and 4 bases at J, with 8 bases in the middle. Germline CDR1 reads ENHRY; CDR2 reads SYGVKD. The CDR3 nucleotides read TGTGCCATCAGTGCGGGGGTTTACGAGCAGTACTTC. Protein sequence: CAISAGVYEQYF.

This clonotype occurred a few times. V usage is TRBV20-1 and J usage is TRBJ2-3, with a possible D match to TRBD1 (5 bases). This CDR3 spans 14 amino acids. CDR1 DFQATT and CDR2 SNEGSKA come from the germline V gene (reference sequence). Trimming removed 1 base from V and 5 bases from J, with 13 bases in between. The CDR3: CSARVTGVGDTQYF. As DNA, the CDR3 is TGCAGTGCTAGAGTCACAGGCGTAGGAGATACGCAGTATTTT.

The chain carries TRBV20-1 and TRBJ1-6; D not resolved. This CDR3 spans 17 amino acids. V lost 1 base and J 7 bases, leaving 20 bases between the germline ends. Germline V gives CDR1 DFQATT, CDR2 SNEGSKA (reference sequence). CDR3 bases: TGCAGTGCTAGAGTGGGAGTCGGTATCTACCGGAATTCACCCCTCCACTTT. This encodes CSARVGVGIYRNSPLHF.